A single T cell receptor (beta chain) is shown here with its context. The target antigen is unknown. TCRdb's table, derived via immunoSEQ multiplex PCR, lists solely in-frame clones and lacks some. The sample lists roughly 60,000 clones, 60% to 75% occurring once. Trimming pared 0 bases from V and 6 bases from J, leaving 9 bases between. The CDR3 has 14 amino acids. Germline V gene lookup returns CDR1 SGDLS and CDR2 YYNGEE. The data were obtained in a study of a mutant IDH1 vaccine in newly diagnosed glioma. Study-level background: Vaccination began 4-6 weeks post radiotherapy alone, or with temozolomide cycles. Standard pretreatment was either radiotherapy, temozolomide, or, for most, radiochemotherapy with temozolomide.

Time point here: week 35, safety follow-up. Every vaccination contained 300 ug of the mutant IDH1 20-mer peptide and was paired with topical imiquimod. The donor cohort comprised cases of new WHO grade 3 or 4 IDH1-mutant, ATRX-lost astrocytoma. Study outcomes and limitations: Apparently, pseudoprogression bore no relation to changes among the top peripheral T cell clonotypes.

The origin of this receptor is a middle-aged man with glioma. This specimen was PBMCs, taken from a glioma patient whose treatment included an IDH1 peptide vaccine. The V and J genes are TRBV9 and TRBJ1-4, with D unclear. The CDR3 nucleotides are TGTGCCAGCAGCGTAGCCCCCGGGGATGAAAAACTGTTTTTT. Residues: CASSVAPGDEKLFF.